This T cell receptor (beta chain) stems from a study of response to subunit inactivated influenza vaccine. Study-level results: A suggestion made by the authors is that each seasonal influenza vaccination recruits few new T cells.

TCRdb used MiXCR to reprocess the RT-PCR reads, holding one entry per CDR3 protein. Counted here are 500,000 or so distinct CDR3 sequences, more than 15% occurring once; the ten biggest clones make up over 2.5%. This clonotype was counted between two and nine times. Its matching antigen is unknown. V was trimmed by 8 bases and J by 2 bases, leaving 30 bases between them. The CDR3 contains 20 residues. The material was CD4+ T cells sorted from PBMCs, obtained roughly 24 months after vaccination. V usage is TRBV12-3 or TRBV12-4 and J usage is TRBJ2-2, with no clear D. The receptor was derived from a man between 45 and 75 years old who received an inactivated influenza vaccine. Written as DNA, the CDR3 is TGTGCCAGCGCTTCCACTTGGCCAGGAACCACCCCCACAAACACCGGGGAGCTGTTTTTT. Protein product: CASASTWPGTTPTNTGELFF.